The 2 T cell receptor beta chains given below trace back to one sample, sequenced in a study of blood T cell repertoires in COVID-19. The data were produced by immunoSEQ multiplex PCR, yet TCRdb's version contains in-frame clones alone and is incomplete. The sample has nearly 95,000 clones; 75% to 90% are singletons. Material: peripheral blood. All receptors come from a human donor with active COVID-19. The donor label of this sample is uncertain.

V is TRBV5-6 and J is TRBJ2-7; a weak D match, TRBD1 (5 bases). The CDR3 runs 17 residues. From germline, CDR1 is SGHDT and CDR2 YYEEEE. Deletions cut 5 bases from V and 0 bases from J, with 21 bases between. The CDR3 nucleotides read TGTGCCAGCAGGGTTGCCGGGCAGGGAAAAGGCTCCTACGAGCAGTACTTC. Translating gives CASRVAGQGKGSYEQYF.

This chain links TRBV11-2 with TRBJ1-1, with a weak D call TRBD1 (5 bases). The V end was cut by 6 bases, the J end by 0 bases, with 20 bases between. The CDR3 runs 17 residues. Germline CDR1 reads SGHAT; CDR2 reads FQNNGV. In nucleotides, the CDR3 is TGTGCCAGCAGACTCCGCACCAGGGCAACCATGAACACTGAAGCTTTCTTT. Protein product: CASRLRTRATMNTEAFF.